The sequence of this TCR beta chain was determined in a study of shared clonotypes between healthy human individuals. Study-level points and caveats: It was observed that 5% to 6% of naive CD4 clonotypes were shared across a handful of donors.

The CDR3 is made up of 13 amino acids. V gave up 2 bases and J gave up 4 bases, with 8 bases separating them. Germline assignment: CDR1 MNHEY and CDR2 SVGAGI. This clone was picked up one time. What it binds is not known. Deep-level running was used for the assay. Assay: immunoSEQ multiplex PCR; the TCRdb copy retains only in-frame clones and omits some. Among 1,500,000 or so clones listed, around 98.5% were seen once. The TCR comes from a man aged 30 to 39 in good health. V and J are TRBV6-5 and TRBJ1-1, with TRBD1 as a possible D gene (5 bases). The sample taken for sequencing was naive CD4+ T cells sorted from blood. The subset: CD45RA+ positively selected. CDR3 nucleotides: TGTGCCAGCAGTTACCTTCAGGGCACTGAAGCTTTCTTT. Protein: CASSYLQGTEAFF.